Included here is one T cell receptor (beta chain) sequence, with context. V shed 0 bases and J shed 5 bases, with 14 bases lying between them. The CDR3 runs 15 residues. Germline CDR1 MDHEN, CDR2 SYDVKM. This record comes from a study of TIL therapy for anti-PD-1-resistant metastatic lung cancer. Time point meaning: pre-treatment sample, taken before nivolumab and TIL therapy. Tumor tissue came from excised metastases, mostly pleural nodules or supraclavicular lymph nodes. Sequencing used immunoSEQ v3. The method was immunoSEQ multiplex PCR; TCRdb's version includes in-frame clones alone and lacks a portion of them. Counted here are tens of thousands of clones, approximately 70% occurring once; the ten biggest clones make up 5.5% to 6%.

This TCR was recovered from a person aged 25-85 years with non-small cell lung cancer. The source material was tumor tissue, sampled at baseline. The chain is built from TRBV28 and TRBJ2-7; D uncertain. The CDR3 protein is CASSLWGIEIHEQYF. DNA of the CDR3: TGTGCCAGCAGTTTATGGGGCATAGAAATCCACGAGCAGTACTTC.